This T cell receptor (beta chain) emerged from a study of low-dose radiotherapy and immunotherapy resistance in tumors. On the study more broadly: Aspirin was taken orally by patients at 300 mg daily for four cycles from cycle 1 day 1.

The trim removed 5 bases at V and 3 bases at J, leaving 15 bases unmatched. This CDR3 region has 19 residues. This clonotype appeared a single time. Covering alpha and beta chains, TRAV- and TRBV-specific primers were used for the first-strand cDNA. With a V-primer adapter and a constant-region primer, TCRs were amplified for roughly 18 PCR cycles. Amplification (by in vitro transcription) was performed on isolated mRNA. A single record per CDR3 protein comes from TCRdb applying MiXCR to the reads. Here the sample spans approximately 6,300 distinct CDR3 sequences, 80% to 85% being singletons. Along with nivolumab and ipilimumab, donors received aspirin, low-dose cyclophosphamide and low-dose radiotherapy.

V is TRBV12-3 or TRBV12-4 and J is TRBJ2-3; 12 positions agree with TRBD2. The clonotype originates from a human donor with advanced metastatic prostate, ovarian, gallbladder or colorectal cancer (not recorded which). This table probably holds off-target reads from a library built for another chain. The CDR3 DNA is TGTGCCAGCAGTCCCCCGACTAGCGGGGGTTTTGGTCGGACAGATACGCAGTATTTT. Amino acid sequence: CASSPPTSGGFGRTDTQYF.